This is a list of T cell receptor beta chains from one sample in a study of monozygotic twins with inflammatory bowel disease. TCRdb reprocessed the 5' RACE reads and stores each CDR3 protein as one record, lacking DNA. The sample holds around 450,000 distinct CDR3 sequences. Sample: blood. These TCRs come from a human donor with ulcerative colitis or Crohn's disease, or a healthy co-twin of an affected twin (not recorded which). CDR3s include the opening cysteine and the closing phenylalanine or tryptophan. Each record gives: V gene, J gene, CDR3 protein.

TRBV5-1	TRBJ1-2	CASGKQGTEYGYTF
TRBV4-1	TRBJ2-1	CASSQGSRSTNEQFF
TRBV4-1	TRBJ1-1	CASSQVPNRGLVEAFF
TRBV2	TRBJ1-5	CASSDAQAGNQPQHF
TRBV6-6	TRBJ1-2	CASSPPDRVYGYTF
TRBV6-5	TRBJ2-1	CASSYSFGGSSYNEQFF
TRBV20-1	TRBJ2-2	CSARGTGRPNTGELFF
TRBV29-1	TRBJ1-1	CSVAQAWNTEAFF
TRBV5-5	TRBJ2-4	CASSLVAGIAKNIQYF
TRBV4-3	TRBJ1-5	CASSQDWGQGLAYSNQPQHF
TRBV3-1	TRBJ2-7	CASSHPAGPVSYEQYF
TRBV20-1	TRBJ2-1	CSASGLSSSYNEQFF
TRBV5-1	TRBJ1-6	CASSFEMSSYNSPLHF
TRBV20-1	TRBJ2-7	CSANDRESSYEQYF
TRBV3-1	TRBJ2-2	CASSQEPSGSRTGELFF
TRBV4-3	TRBJ1-1	CASSQWARRHTEAFF
TRBV5-1	TRBJ1-4	CASSVEGTNEKLFF
TRBV9	TRBJ2-5	CASSPRAYGSAQETQYF
TRBV20-1	TRBJ1-6	CSAQTGNQPLHF
TRBV6-5	TRBJ1-1	CASSYREPNTEAFF
TRBV4-1	TRBJ2-7	CASSQDSTLRRYEQYF
TRBV18	TRBJ1-1	CASSPTLLGTEAFF
TRBV4-1	TRBJ2-2	CASSQGHQRDTGELFF
TRBV6-1	TRBJ2-5	CASNYKGALGEETQYF
TRBV18	TRBJ1-5	CASSPIRDINSNQPQHF
TRBV4-3	TRBJ2-1	CASSQAGGESSYNEQFF
TRBV11-1	TRBJ1-1	CASSPIRGIGTEAFF
TRBV7-2	TRBJ2-1	CASVRGASYNEQFF
TRBV6-5	TRBJ1-1	CASGRTEYTEAFF
TRBV5-1	TRBJ2-2	CASSLLAATGELFF
TRBV7-2	TRBJ2-1	CASSQKSGVQQFF
TRBV2	TRBJ1-2	CASSELELAPGYTF
TRBV20-1	TRBJ2-1	CSAREPGQGRNEQFF
TRBV6-1	TRBJ1-4	CASSSRENGEKLFF
TRBV4-1	TRBJ2-1	CASSQEGTGSRNEQFF
TRBV7-2	TRBJ2-7	CASSPDRGRWEQYF
TRBV7-3	TRBJ2-6	CASSLTGGAIPGANVLTF
TRBV6-2/TRBV6-3	TRBJ2-3	CASSYMGEWRKTDTQYF
TRBV7-9	TRBJ2-5	CASSFLTRETQYF
TRBV20-1	TRBJ1-3	CSVGQGNTIYF
TRBV7-6	TRBJ2-5	CASSREEETQYF
TRBV7-9	TRBJ2-6	CATPRTGAAGANVLTF
TRBV5-1	TRBJ2-2	CASSFQGQELFF
TRBV19	TRBJ1-1	CASSPSWLRGTEAFF
TRBV12-3/TRBV12-4	TRBJ1-1	CASSWDRGSEAFF
TRBV19	TRBJ1-2	CASRTGGLANYGYTF
TRBV7-3	TRBJ2-2	CASSLTGMDTGELFF
TRBV28	TRBJ2-7	CASREGNREQYF
TRBV5-5	TRBJ2-1	CASSQKISNEQFF
TRBV14	TRBJ2-7	CASSPSGVNYEQYF